The T cell receptor beta chain under discussion was sequenced for a study of response to subunit inactivated influenza vaccine listed by TCRdb under 2018. The library came from RT-PCR. Instrument used: Illumina HiSeq 2500. Using fastp trimming at Q25 and MiXCR clonotype assembly, TCRdb reanalyzed the public sequencing data and kept in-frame beta chains. For every CDR3 protein sequence, its rows merge into one entry that carries the most common genes and DNA. This sample lists 150,000 to 200,000 distinct CDR3 sequences; roughly 12% were detected once. The ten largest clones add up to 25% to 30% of the sample. This sample also appeared in a second study, on T cells expressing NK-cell markers. As described in the second report: TCR beta cDNA libraries were prepared using 5'RACE template switching, which introduced a universal primer site and unique molecular identifiers.

This specimen consisted of CD8+ T cells sorted from PBMCs, obtained roughly 12 days after vaccination. These receptors came from a man aged 45-60 years who received an inactivated influenza vaccine. Donor details come from another sample of the same person, matched by shared clones.

This clonotype has at least ten counts. Written as DNA, the CDR3 is TGTGCCAGCAGTTTCGGGACAGGTAGCAATCAGCCCCAGCATTTT. Protein product: CASSFGTGSNQPQHF. V and J are TRBV12-3 or TRBV12-4 and TRBJ1-5, with 8 nucleotides matching TRBD1. This CDR3 has 15 amino acids. J gave up 0 bases and V 3 bases, and 1 base lay outside the gene matches.